A selection of T cell receptor beta chains follows, all from one sample in a study of blood T cell repertoires in COVID-19. The assay was immunoSEQ multiplex PCR, and TCRdb's table has in-frame clones only and misses some. Of 40,000 to 45,000 clones in the sample, approximately 87% were seen once. The sequenced sample consisted of peripheral blood. The receptors were sampled from a man aged 35-49 years with COVID-19, enrolled during active disease. Each CDR3 is given with its conserved first and last residue. The D gene is left open where the match is weak.

j_call | d_call | v_call | cdr3_aa
TRBJ2-2 | TRBD2 | TRBV7-6 | CASSLVVPSGTNTGELFF
TRBJ2-5 | . | TRBV21-1 | CASSKGGDSTETQYF
TRBJ1-5 | TRBD1 | TRBV28 | CARPVRTGAGQPQHF
TRBJ1-1 | . | TRBV7-3 | CASSEGGSSAEAFF
TRBJ2-1 | . | TRBV5-4 | CASNRGGSEQFF
TRBJ1-5 | . | TRBV10-3 | CAMSSGGTQHF
TRBJ2-5 | TRBD1 | TRBV3-1/TRBV3-2 | CASSQTGQIQETQYF
TRBJ1-2 | . | TRBV19 | CASSIQGTNYNYGYTF
TRBJ1-5 | . | TRBV2 | CASSDLGQGHQPQHF
TRBJ1-2 | . | TRBV30 | CAWTSGGANYGYTF
TRBJ1-1 | . | TRBV6-2/TRBV6-3 | CATSPHSLNTEAFF
TRBJ1-1 | . | TRBV2 | CASTLTRNTEAFF
TRBJ2-1 | . | TRBV7-3 | CASSLTIRVTSYNEQFF
TRBJ2-1 | . | TRBV30 | CAWSVGDEQFF
TRBJ2-1 | TRBD2 | TRBV11-2 | CASSLVLAGVSEQFF
TRBJ2-7 | TRBD1 | TRBV3-1/TRBV3-2 | CASSQEGQGTYEQYF
TRBJ1-4 | . | TRBV4-2 | CASSYSRDTNEKLFF
TRBJ2-1 | TRBD2 | TRBV9 | CASSVVAGGVYEQFF
TRBJ2-7 | TRBD2 | TRBV5-1 | CASSTGGGRTHEQYF
TRBJ1-3 | . | TRBV3-1/TRBV3-2 | CASSQGGVVSGNTIYF
TRBJ2-4 | . | TRBV19 | CASSQGSRQWAKNIQYF
TRBJ1-2 | . | TRBV27 | CASSSRGNYGYTF
TRBJ2-5 | TRBD1 | TRBV2 | CASKGQGEQETQYF
TRBJ1-2 | TRBD1 | TRBV5-1 | CASSYGTVYGYTF
TRBJ1-3 | . | TRBV7-9 | CASGASGNTIYF
TRBJ1-2 | . | TRBV2 | CASSHSPRGYTF
TRBJ1-1 | TRBD1 | TRBV6-4 | CASSLEPGGRTEAFF
TRBJ2-3 | . | TRBV19 | CASSMSGAQYF
TRBJ1-5 | TRBD1 | TRBV27 | CASSSIEPGGRQPQHF
TRBJ2-7 | TRBD2 | TRBV4-1 | CASSSRDYPYEQYF
TRBJ1-6 | TRBD1 | TRBV7-2 | CASSPGQGAGYNSPLHF
TRBJ1-3 | . | TRBV5-1 | CASSSTGPSEGNTIYF
TRBJ2-3 | . | TRBV5-1 | CASSLAGFTDTQYF
TRBJ1-2 | TRBD1 | TRBV19 | CASSGGTVGIYGYTF
TRBJ1-6 | . | TRBV28 | CASTLGPPEGLTLHF
TRBJ1-2 | . | TRBV19 | CASSIGGPQGTYGYTF
TRBJ1-5 | TRBD1 | TRBV29-1 | CSVDTGGGAQHF
TRBJ1-2 | . | TRBV20-1 | CSASSANYGYTF
TRBJ1-4 | TRBD1 | TRBV4-1 | CASSQATTGEGDEKLFF
TRBJ1-5 | . | TRBV19 | CASSIVAGGHPNQPQHF
TRBJ2-1 | TRBD2 | TRBV4-1 | CASSYRGSGREGEQFF
TRBJ2-7 | . | TRBV11-2 | CASSLYRSGGYEQYF
TRBJ2-7 | TRBD1 | TRBV6-6 | CASSPRQGAAYEQYF
TRBJ2-1 | TRBD1 | TRBV5-5 | CASSFRDRGDNEQFF
TRBJ2-1 | TRBD1 | TRBV11-2 | CASSPNRGSYNEQFF
TRBJ2-5 | TRBD2 | TRBV12-3/TRBV12-4 | CATGEGRETQYF
TRBJ2-4 | TRBD2 | TRBV28 | CASSTSSGRPPRDIQYF
TRBJ1-2 | . | TRBV5-4 | CASSFGREGNYGYTF
TRBJ2-5 | . | TRBV6-5 | CASSYQGSETQYF
TRBJ2-1 | TRBD2 | TRBV19 | CASKLAGGAYEQFF
TRBJ1-5 | . | TRBV2 | CASSPGDNQPQHF
TRBJ1-4 | . | TRBV11-3 | CASSPGITKTDEKLFF
TRBJ2-1 | TRBD2 | TRBV5-1 | CASSVATSGGASEQFF
TRBJ2-7 | . | TRBV4-1 | CASSQVADEQYF